This T cell receptor beta chain is from a study of a mutant IDH1 vaccine in newly diagnosed glioma listed by TCRdb under 2021. Turning to the overall study: Across visits V03 through V10, patients got a total of eight vaccinations, given in weeks 1, 3, 5, 7, 11, 15, 19 and 23. Vaccination began 4-6 weeks after radiotherapy alone, or alongside temozolomide cycles in the chemotherapy-containing groups. Of the 32 patients who were treated, about 60% were male and roughly 40% were female, and the mean age was approximately 40 years. Before enrollment, patients had received standard therapy of radiotherapy alone, temozolomide alone, or radiochemotherapy with temozolomide; most received the combination. Peripheral blood was collected at six visits: V03 (baseline), V05, V07, V10, V12 and V13. Longitudinal TCRB deep sequencing was done for 25 treated patients, wherever samples were available for exploratory analyses.

The CDR3 starts with the cysteine, ends with the phenylalanine, and has 17 residues. The sequence is cut down to CDR3 DNA, 51 bases in frame from base 1. From the germline V gene, CDR1 is SGHAT and CDR2 is FQNNGV. The junction shows trimming of 4 bases on V and 2 bases on J, and the gene matches do not reach 14 bases of it. Receptor libraries were prepared by the immunoSEQ multiplex PCR assay. Rearranged TCR beta chain sequences were amplified using the hsTCRB Kit according to the manufacturer's protocol. Sequencing of TCRB libraries was carried out on an Illumina MiSeq. The authors processed their data as follows. The kit vendor's proprietary platform handled demultiplexing, trimming and gene mapping. The table was pulled from immuneACCESS by TCRdb, which kept in-frame rearrangements only. Such tables lose some clones; where checked, under half of the loss comes from unresolved V genes, and the rest has no known cause. V and J calls and clone size are as listed in that table; D and trimming were resolved from the DNA. The sample table shows about 120,000 clones, and roughly 88% are seen once. The ten most abundant clones make up 0.55% to 0.7% of the sample.

Details on this clone: This receptor's antigen is unknown. There are no base qualities to consult, and no much larger clone falls within one base.

The meaning of the sample's time point label: week 11, during vaccination. Each vaccine dose was 300 ug of a 20-mer mutant IDH1 peptide in Montanide, given subcutaneously with topical imiquimod. Newly diagnosed WHO grade 3 or 4 IDH1-mutant astrocytomas showing loss of nuclear ATRX were present in the donors. The samples were drawn from NOA16, a multicentre, single-arm, open-label phase I trial in Germany that tested a mutant IDH1 peptide vaccine in humans for the first time. Genomic DNA for TCRB sequencing was extracted from EDTA blood using the DNeasy Blood and Tissue Kit. Study-wide findings and limitations: According to the authors, sample limitations meant that analyses of patient blood samples could not be reproduced. PBMC samples for TCRB deep sequencing were selected based on availability. Across multiple MHC alleles, vaccine-induced immune responses were seen in around 93% of patients. Changes in the top peripheral T cell clonotypes picked up by TCRB sequencing did not appear to be linked to pseudoprogression.

Sequenced here: PBMCs, sampled from a glioma patient whose treatment included an IDH1 peptide vaccine. The sequence links TRBV11-2 to TRBJ2-7; 7 bases in the junction line up with TRBD2. The receptor's source is a woman aged 45-65 years with glioma. The sequence in DNA is TGTGCCAGCAGCTCACTCCGTGTCAGGACTAGGACCTACGAGCAGTACTTC. Its coded protein is CASSSLRVRTRTYEQYF.